These 32 T cell receptor beta chains were sequenced from one sample in a study of cytomegalovirus exposure and HLA in healthy donors. Vbeta (60) and Jbeta (13) primers were used in the PCR. The protocol was immunoSEQ multiplex PCR, while the TCRdb copy is restricted to in-frame clones and leaves out a portion. The table includes some 130,000 clones, approximately 61% detected once. The sample taken for sequencing was PBMCs. The receptors were gathered from a human donor in good health.

The rearrangement joins TRBV27 to TRBJ1-2, with 9 bases lining up with TRBD1. J lost 1 base, V lost 1 base, and 13 bases had no gene match. This CDR3 comprises 19 residues. CDR1 and CDR2 (germline): MNHEY, SMNVEV (reference sequence). CDR3 in amino acids: CASSLLAGQGTQFNYGYTF. The CDR3 DNA sequence: TGTGCCAGCAGTTTATTAGCGGGACAGGGCACCCAGTTTAACTATGGCTACACCTTC.

The chain joins TRBV10-3 to TRBJ2-7, with 10 bases aligning to TRBD1. The germline CDR1 and CDR2 sequences are ENHRY and SYGVKD. The CDR3 sequence is 14 residues long. V shed 5 bases and J 1 base; nucleotides not matched to a gene: 2. The CDR3 here is CAISRDRGSYEQYF. Here the CDR3 DNA reads TGTGCCATCAGTAGGGACAGGGGATCCTACGAGCAGTACTTC.

The chain recombines TRBV11-1 with TRBJ1-5; D not resolved. Trimming left V 0 bases short and J 7 bases short, with 7 bases between. The V gene's germline CDR1 is SGHAT and CDR2 FQDESV (reference sequence). This CDR3 is built from 13 residues. CDR3 region: CASSLARSQPQHF. Written as DNA, the CDR3 is TGTGCCAGCAGCTTAGCGAGGAGCCAGCCCCAGCATTTT. Variable domain in full (rest from reference TRBV11-1 and TRBJ1-5): EAEVAQSPRYKITEKSQAVAFWCDPISGHATLYWYRQILGQGPELLVQFQDESVVDDSQLPKDRFSAERLKGVDSTLKIQPAELGDSAMYLCASSLARSQPQHFGDGTRLSIL.

The rearrangement uses TRBV9 and TRBJ2-1; TRBD1 matches 10 bases. The CDR3 totals 14 residues. Per the germline V gene, CDR1 is SGDLS and CDR2 is YYNGEE. Trimming removed 0 bases from V and 8 bases from J; junction bases left unmatched: 2. In nucleotides, the CDR3 is TGTGCCAGCAGCGTAGGACAGGGGGCCGATGAGCAGTTCTTC. It is translated as CASSVGQGADEQFF.

The chain uses TRBV4-1 and TRBJ2-7; 8 bases agree with TRBD2. Germline V CDR1 and CDR2: MGHRA, YSYEKL. The CDR3 runs 16 residues. V was clipped by 0 bases and J by 4 bases; unmatched bases: 8. The CDR3 DNA reads TGCGCCAGCAGCCAAGATAGTACTAGCGGAAGTTACGAGCAGTACTTC. Amino acids: CASSQDSTSGSYEQYF.

J is TRBJ1-1 and V is TRBV28; maybe TRBD1 (5 bases). Germline CDR1 and CDR2: MDHEN and SYDVKM. This CDR3 is 12 amino acids long. Trimming removed 5 bases from V and 6 bases from J, with 10 bases in between. CDR3 nucleotides: TGTGCCAGCAGTCGCCAGGGCTCTGAAGCTTTCTTT. Its protein product is CASSRQGSEAFF.

The chain has TRBV7-9 and TRBJ1-4; D gene ambiguous. Germline CDR1 SEHNR, CDR2 FQNEAQ (reference sequence). CDR3 size: 14 residues. Trimming left V 3 bases short and J 4 bases short, with 9 bases between. CDR3 DNA: TGTGCCAGCAGCTTCGCCAGCGTTAATGAAAAACTGTTTTTT. It codes for CASSFASVNEKLFF.

This sequence joins TRBV7-9 and TRBJ1-2; weak D call: TRBD1 (5 bases). The V end lost 1 base, the J end lost 8 bases, and 11 bases lay between the germline ends. This CDR3 has 13 residues. From germline, CDR1 is SEHNR and CDR2 FQNEAQ (reference sequence). CDR3 nucleotide sequence: TGTGCCAGCAGCTTAGGCGACTGGGGCGGCTACACCTTC. It specifies CASSLGDWGGYTF.

The J gene is TRBJ2-7, the V gene TRBV6-1, with TRBD1 matching 8 bases. This CDR3 region has 15 residues. Per the germline V gene, CDR1 is MNHNS and CDR2 is SASEGT. J gave up 3 bases and V 1 base, and 5 bases lay outside the gene matches. CDR3 residues: CASSEGDRSNYEQYF. As DNA, the CDR3 is TGTGCCAGCAGTGAAGGGGACAGGAGTAACTACGAGCAGTACTTC.

The J gene is TRBJ2-5, the V gene TRBV18, with TRBD2 identical over 7 bases. Germline V gene sequence: CDR1 KGHSH, CDR2 LQKENI. After removal of 0 bases from V and 2 bases from J, the junction contained 9 bases not matched to a gene. This CDR3 is 17 amino acids long. CDR3 sequence reads: CASSPPLSLGGQETQYF. The CDR3, as DNA: TGTGCCAGCTCACCACCGCTTTCTCTCGGGGGGCAAGAGACCCAGTACTTC.

This clone occurred a few times. This sequence joins TRBV28 and TRBJ2-2; 9 bases line up with TRBD1. Per the germline V gene, CDR1 is MDHEN and CDR2 is SYDVKM. This CDR3 spans 15 amino acids. The trim removed 2 bases at V and 6 bases at J, leaving 4 bases unmatched. The CDR3 protein is CASSLPGQGAGELFF. For the CDR3, the DNA is TGTGCCAGCAGTTTACCGGGACAGGGCGCCGGGGAGCTGTTTTTT.

The chain joins TRBV19 to TRBJ2-2; 16 bases line up with TRBD2. The trim removed 5 bases at V and 4 bases at J, leaving 7 bases unmatched. CDR3 length: 18 amino acids. The germline V gene has CDR1 LNHDA and CDR2 SQIVND (reference sequence). The CDR3 region has the DNA TGTGCCAGTAGTGTGGGACTAGCGGGAGGGCGAATCACCGGGGAGCTGTTTTTT. Translated: CASSVGLAGGRITGELFF. The full variable domain, completed using reference TRBV19 and TRBJ2-2, is DGGITQSPKYLFRKEGQNVTLSCEQNLNHDAMYWYRQDPGQGLRLIYYSQIVNDFQKGDIAEGYSVSREKKESFPLTVTSAQKNPTAFYLCASSVGLAGGRITGELFFGEGSRLTVL.

The chain combines TRBV11-2 with TRBJ2-5; 7 nucleotides match TRBD1. The CDR3 runs 19 residues. Germline V gene lookup returns CDR1 SGHAT and CDR2 FQNNGV. V lost 4 bases to trimming and J lost 1 base; unmatched junction nucleotides: 18. Here the CDR3 DNA reads TGTGCCAGCAGCTCAATGGGACCGGGACAGTTACTGTTCCAAGAGACCCAGTACTTC. Translation: CASSSMGPGQLLFQETQYF.

The chain has TRBV5-1 and TRBJ2-1; perhaps TRBD1 as D (7 bases). The ends were cut back, 1 base at V and 7 bases at J, with 18 bases in the middle. The germline CDR1 and CDR2 sequences are SGHRS and YFSETQ. This CDR3 spans 16 amino acids. CDR3 nucleotide sequence: TGCGCCAGCAGCTTGACCCGACAGGGACTGGGGAATGAGCAGTTCTTC. It is translated as CASSLTRQGLGNEQFF.

The chain carries TRBV7-6 and TRBJ1-5, with D maybe TRBD1 (6 bases). The V gene's germline CDR1 is SGHVS and CDR2 FNYEAQ. Trimming took off 5 bases at V and 7 bases at J, with 12 bases between the two ends. The CDR3 totals 13 residues. The CDR3 coding sequence is TGTGCCAGCAGCCCAGGGGCAAGCCAGCCCCAGCATTTT. This gives the protein CASSPGASQPQHF. The full variable domain, with the rest looked up from reference TRBV7-6 and TRBJ1-5, is GAGVSQSPRYKVTKRGQDVALRCDPISGHVSLYWYRQALGQGPEFLTYFNYEAQQDKSGLPNDRFSAERPEGSISTLTIQRTEQRDSAMYRCASSPGASQPQHFGDGTRLSIL.

This chain joins TRBV11-3 and TRBJ2-4, with TRBD1 matching 7 bases. Germline V lookup: CDR1 SGHNT, CDR2 YENEEA. The V gene end was trimmed by 0 bases and the J gene end by 5 bases; junction bases not matched to a gene: 7. This CDR3 has 16 amino acids. The CDR3 coding sequence is TGTGCCAGCAGCTTAGAACGCCAAGGGGGCCAAAACATTCAGTACTTC. Translating it yields CASSLERQGGQNIQYF.

The rearrangement uses TRBV15 and TRBJ1-1, with D possibly TRBD1 on 6 matching bases. The V end lost 3 bases, the J end lost 5 bases, and 13 bases lay between the germline ends. Germline V gene data show CDR1 as LNHNV and CDR2 as YYDKDF (reference sequence). The CDR3 sequence is 14 residues long. The CDR3 loop reads CATSSGTSPTEAFF. The CDR3 region has the DNA TGTGCCACCAGCAGCGGGACATCGCCTACTGAAGCTTTCTTT.

The chain is built from TRBV28 and TRBJ1-5; weak D call: TRBD1 (6 bases). Germline V gene data show CDR1 as MDHEN and CDR2 as SYDVKM. V dropped 8 bases and J dropped 5 bases, with 10 bases sitting between them. This CDR3 contains 12 residues. The CDR3 reads CASAGAHQPQHF. The CDR3 bases are TGTGCCAGCGCAGGGGCCCATCAGCCCCAGCATTTT.

V is TRBV18 and J is TRBJ1-2; 11 nucleotides align to TRBD1. The CDR3 totals 16 residues. V was clipped by 5 bases and J by 2 bases; unmatched bases: 7. The germline gives CDR1 KGHSH, CDR2 LQKENI. This chain's CDR3 is CASSTRTGGLNYGYTF. The DNA of the CDR3 is TGTGCCAGCTCAACTCGGACAGGGGGCTTAAACTATGGCTACACCTTC.

The CDR3 DNA sequence: TGTGCCAGCTCACCTAGCGGGAGGGAACACGAGCAGTACTTC. Its protein product is CASSPSGREHEQYF. The chain uses TRBV18 and TRBJ2-7, with 11 bases matching TRBD2. The CDR3 is 14 residues long. Germline values: CDR1 KGHSH, CDR2 LQKENI. J lost 5 bases, V lost 3 bases, and 3 bases had no gene match.

The chain employs TRBV5-5 and TRBJ2-7, with 13 positions matching TRBD2. There are 16 residues in the CDR3. CDR1 and CDR2 from the germline V gene are SGHKS and YYEKEE (reference sequence). Unmatched junction bases numbered 8, after V lost 4 bases and J lost 4 bases. The CDR3, as DNA: TGTGCCAGCAGCCAAGACTGGACTAGCGGGAGTTACGAGCAGTACTTC. Translating it yields CASSQDWTSGSYEQYF.

The V and J genes are TRBV4-2 and TRBJ2-5, with a possible D match to TRBD1 (5 bases). In germline, CDR1 is LGHNA, CDR2 YNFKEQ. V lost 1 base, J lost 6 bases, and 9 bases lay in between. The CDR3 totals 13 residues. The CDR3 loop is CASSQVGQQTQYF. DNA for the CDR3: TGTGCCAGCAGCCAAGTAGGACAACAGACCCAGTACTTC.

The chain employs TRBV7-9 and TRBJ1-5; TRBD1 might be the D (6 bases). There are 15 residues in the CDR3. The germline CDR1 and CDR2 sequences are SEHNR and FQNEAQ (reference sequence). Trimming shortened V by 1 base and J by 4 bases, and 11 bases separated the two germline ends. Written as DNA, the CDR3 is TGTGCCAGCAGCTTAGGCACAGGGCAGAATCAGCCCCAGCATTTT. It translates to CASSLGTGQNQPQHF.

V usage is TRBV19 and J usage is TRBJ2-7, with TRBD1 matching 8 bases. This CDR3 spans 16 amino acids. Germline V gene sequence: CDR1 LNHDA, CDR2 SQIVND (reference sequence). The V gene end was trimmed by 5 bases and the J gene end by 2 bases; junction bases not matched to a gene: 11. The CDR3 DNA follows: TGTGCCAGTAGTCCCTTCGACAGGGGAGTTCCCTACGAGCAGTACTTC. Protein sequence: CASSPFDRGVPYEQYF.

The rearrangement uses TRBV6-5 and TRBJ2-7; D is ambiguous. V lost 5 bases to trimming and J lost 5 bases, with 10 bases between them. This CDR3 region has 12 residues. Germline assignment: CDR1 MNHEY and CDR2 SVGAGI. The CDR3 loop is CASSEASHEQYF. DNA for the CDR3: TGTGCCAGCAGTGAAGCGAGCCACGAGCAGTACTTC.

This clone came up a few times. The chain carries TRBV4-1 and TRBJ2-6; the match to TRBD1 covers 9 bases. CDR1 is MGHRA, CDR2 YSYEKL, per germline. This CDR3 comprises 16 residues. The J segment lost 2 bases and the V segment lost 1 base, leaving 0 bases of the junction unmatched. CDR3 region: CASSQGDRAGANVLTF. CDR3 nucleotide sequence: TGCGCCAGCAGCCAAGGGGACAGGGCTGGGGCCAACGTCCTGACTTTC.

This chain connects TRBV6-5 to TRBJ2-7; 9 bases align to TRBD1. After removal of 2 bases from V and 7 bases from J, the junction contained 9 bases not matched to a gene. Per germline, CDR1 MNHEY and CDR2 SVGAGI. CDR3 size: 15 residues. CDR3 region: CASSYRGQGSDEQYF. Here the CDR3 DNA reads TGTGCCAGCAGTTACAGGGGACAGGGCTCTGATGAGCAGTACTTC.

The chain combines TRBV5-1 with TRBJ2-2; a possible D gene is TRBD1 (6 bases). V was trimmed by 0 bases and J by 5 bases, leaving 11 bases between them. Germline CDR1 SGHRS, CDR2 YFSETQ. This CDR3 comprises 15 residues. CDR3 loop: CASSLVRGETGELFF. In nucleotides, the CDR3 is TGCGCCAGCAGCTTGGTCAGGGGAGAGACCGGGGAGCTGTTTTTT.

This chain links TRBV6-4 with TRBJ1-2, with TRBD1 matching 10 bases. The CDR3 totals 15 residues. Germline values: CDR1 MRHNA, CDR2 SNTAGT. With V trimmed by 6 bases and J by 5 bases, 9 bases remained unmatched. CDR3 sequence (DNA): TGTGCCAGCAGCGAATCGGGGACAGGGGTTTATGGCTACACCTTC. Translation gives CASSESGTGVYGYTF.

The genes are TRBV7-9 and TRBJ1-2; D may be TRBD1 (5 bases). CDR1 SEHNR and CDR2 FQNEAQ come from the germline V gene (reference sequence). The CDR3 loop spans 12 amino acids. V was trimmed by 3 bases and J by 4 bases, leaving 6 bases between them. The CDR3 loop is CASSLDIYGYTF. The CDR3 nucleotides are TGTGCCAGCAGCTTGGACATCTATGGCTACACCTTC.

The chain recombines TRBV4-1 with TRBJ2-1; D possibly corresponds to TRBD2 (5 bases). Germline V gene data show CDR1 as MGHRA and CDR2 as YSYEKL. V gave up 4 bases and J gave up 0 bases, with 10 bases separating them. The CDR3 length is 15 residues. In nucleotides, the CDR3 is TGCGCCAGCAGCCGACTATTCAGCTCCTACAATGAGCAGTTCTTC. Encoded protein: CASSRLFSSYNEQFF.

The chain couples TRBV5-1 to TRBJ2-7; TRBD1 matches 10 bases. Germline assignment: CDR1 SGHRS and CDR2 YFSETQ. CDR3 size: 15 residues. V lost 0 bases and J lost 4; bases outside the gene matches: 4. The CDR3 DNA is TGCGCCAGCAGCTTGGGGGCGGGACAGGGGTACGAGCAGTACTTC. It codes for CASSLGAGQGYEQYF. The full variable domain, completed using reference TRBV5-1 and TRBJ2-7, is KAGVTQTPRYLIKTRGQQVTLSCSPISGHRSVSWYQQTPGQGLQFLFEYFSETQRNKGNFPGRFSGRQFSNSRSEMNVSTLELGDSALYLCASSLGAGQGYEQYFGPGTRLTVT.